These 5 T cell receptor beta chains came from one sample sequenced in a study of blood T cell repertoires in COVID-19. This table comes from immunoSEQ multiplex PCR, and its TCRdb copy is limited to in-frame clones, with some not included. In the table there are about 180,000 clones, 81% of which are singletons. The sequenced material came from PBMCs or T cells enriched from blood (not recorded which). The source is a middle-aged woman with acute COVID-19.

The chain couples TRBV3-1 (or the pseudogene TRBV3-2) to TRBJ2-2; maybe TRBD1 (5 bases). From germline, CDR1 is LGHDT and CDR2 YNNKEL (reference sequence). Between the trimmed V and J ends, which lost 0 bases and 1 base, there was a span of 12 bases. This CDR3 comprises 17 residues. The CDR3 sequence is CASSQEWSQENTGELFF. The CDR3 nucleotides are TGTGCCAGCAGCCAAGAGTGGTCACAGGAGAACACCGGGGAGCTGTTTTTT.

The DNA of the CDR3 is TGTGCCAGCAGTGAAGTCCACTCGGAGTACTTC. This translates into CASSEVHSEYF. The genes are TRBV6-1 and TRBJ2-7; no clear D gene. The V gene's germline CDR1 is MNHNS and CDR2 SASEGT. Trimming removed 1 base at V and 11 bases at J, with 9 bases between. There are 11 residues in the CDR3.

The rearrangement joins TRBV9 to TRBJ2-1; D possibly corresponds to TRBD2 (5 bases). Germline V CDR1 and CDR2: SGDLS, YYNGEE. The CDR3 length is 15 residues. Trimming removed 4 bases from V and 4 bases from J, with 15 bases in between. The CDR3 here is CASSYRGSEYNEQFF. As DNA, the CDR3 is TGTGCCAGCAGCTACCGGGGTAGCGAGTACAATGAGCAGTTCTTC.

The rearrangement joins TRBV24-1 to TRBJ2-1; 10 nucleotides line up with TRBD2. This CDR3 is 16 amino acids long. Germline CDR1 and CDR2: KGHDR and SFDVKD. V lost 5 bases, J lost 8 bases, and 11 bases stayed unmatched. The CDR3 region has the DNA TGTGCCACCAGTGGTAGCCTAGCGGGAGTTTTCGATGAGCAGTTCTTC. Its protein product is CATSGSLAGVFDEQFF.

The genes are TRBV3-1 (or the pseudogene TRBV3-2) and TRBJ1-2; D not certain. CDR1 is LGHDT, CDR2 YNNKEL, per germline (reference sequence). The CDR3 extends over 13 amino acids. V shed 0 bases and J shed 7 bases, with 9 bases lying between them. The CDR3 reads CASSQDSRGGYTF. CDR3 bases: TGTGCCAGCAGCCAAGATTCGAGAGGTGGCTACACCTTC.